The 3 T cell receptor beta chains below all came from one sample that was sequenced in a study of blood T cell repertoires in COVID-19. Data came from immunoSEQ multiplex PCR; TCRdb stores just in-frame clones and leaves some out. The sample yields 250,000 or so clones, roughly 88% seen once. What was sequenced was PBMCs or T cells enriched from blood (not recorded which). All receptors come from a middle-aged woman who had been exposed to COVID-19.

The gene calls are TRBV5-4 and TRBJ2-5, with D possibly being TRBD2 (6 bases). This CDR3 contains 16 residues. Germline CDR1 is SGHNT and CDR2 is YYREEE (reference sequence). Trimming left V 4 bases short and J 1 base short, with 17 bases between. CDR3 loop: CASSPPPGLSQETQYF. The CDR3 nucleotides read TGTGCCAGCAGCCCCCCCCCTGGACTAAGCCAAGAGACCCAGTACTTC.

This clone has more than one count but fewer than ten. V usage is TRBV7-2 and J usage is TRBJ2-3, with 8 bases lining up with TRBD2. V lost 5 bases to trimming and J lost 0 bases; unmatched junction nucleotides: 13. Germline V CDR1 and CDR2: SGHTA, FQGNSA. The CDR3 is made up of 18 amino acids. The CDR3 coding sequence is TGTGCCAGCAGCCTCCGGATAGCGGGGATAGTAAGCACAGATACGCAGTATTTT. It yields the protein CASSLRIAGIVSTDTQYF.

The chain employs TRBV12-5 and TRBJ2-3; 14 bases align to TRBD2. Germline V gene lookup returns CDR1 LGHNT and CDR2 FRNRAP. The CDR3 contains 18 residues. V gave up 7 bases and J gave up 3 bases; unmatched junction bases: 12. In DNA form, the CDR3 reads TGTGCTAGTGCCTCCGGGACTAGCGGGAGAATTGGGACAGATACGCAGTATTTT. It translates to CASASGTSGRIGTDTQYF. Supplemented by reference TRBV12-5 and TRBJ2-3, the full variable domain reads DARVTQTPRHKVTEMGQEVTMRCQPILGHNTVFWYRQTMMQGLELLAYFRNRAPLDDSGMPKDRFSAEMPDATLATLKIQPSEPRDSAVYFCASASGTSGRIGTDTQYFGPGTRLTVL.